The T cell receptor (beta chain) under discussion was sequenced for a study of T-cell reconstitution after alpha-beta-depleted transplantation in children. This CDR3 has 13 residues. V lost 4 bases, J lost 3 bases, and 12 bases lay in between. Germline CDR1 and CDR2: DFQATT and SNEGSKA (reference sequence). TCRbeta library preparation incorporated unique molecular identifiers. A single record per CDR3 protein comes from TCRdb applying MiXCR to the PCR reads. The sample shows approximately 250,000 distinct CDR3 sequences, over 9.5% of them seen only once. This clonotype was observed at least ten times.

Source: PBMCs from the stem cell graft donor, taken from the stem cell graft. J is TRBJ1-1 and V is TRBV20-1; no clear D gene. The sequence was collected from a human donor who donated a stem cell graft to a child with SCID. CDR3 DNA: TGCAGTGCTAAGAAGACAAAGTACACTGAAGCTTTCTTT. Its protein is CSAKKTKYTEAFF.